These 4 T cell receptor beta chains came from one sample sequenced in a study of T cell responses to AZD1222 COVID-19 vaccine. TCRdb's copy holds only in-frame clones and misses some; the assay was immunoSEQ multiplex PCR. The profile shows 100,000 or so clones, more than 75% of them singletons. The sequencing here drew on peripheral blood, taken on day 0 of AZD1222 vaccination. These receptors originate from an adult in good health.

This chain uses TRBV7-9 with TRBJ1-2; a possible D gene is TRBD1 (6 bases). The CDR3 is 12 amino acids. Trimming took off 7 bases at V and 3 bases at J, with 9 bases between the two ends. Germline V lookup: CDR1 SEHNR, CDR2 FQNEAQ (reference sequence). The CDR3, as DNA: TGTGCCAGCATTGAGGGGGACTATGGCTACACCTTC. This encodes CASIEGDYGYTF.

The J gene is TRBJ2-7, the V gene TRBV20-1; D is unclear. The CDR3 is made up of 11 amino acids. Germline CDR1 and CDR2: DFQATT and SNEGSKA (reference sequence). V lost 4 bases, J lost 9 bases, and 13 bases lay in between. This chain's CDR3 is CSAKSRVGQYF. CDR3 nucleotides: TGCAGTGCTAAGTCCCGGGTTGGGCAGTACTTC.

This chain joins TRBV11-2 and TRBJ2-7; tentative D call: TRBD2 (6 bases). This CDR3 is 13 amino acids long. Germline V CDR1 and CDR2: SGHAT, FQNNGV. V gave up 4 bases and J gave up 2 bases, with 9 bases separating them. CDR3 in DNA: TGTGCCAGCAGCTCGCGGGAAACCTACGAGCAGTACTTC. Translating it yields CASSSRETYEQYF.

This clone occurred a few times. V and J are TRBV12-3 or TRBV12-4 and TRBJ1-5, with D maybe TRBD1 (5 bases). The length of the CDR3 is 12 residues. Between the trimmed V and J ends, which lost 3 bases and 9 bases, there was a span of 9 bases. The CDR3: CASSLGGGPQHF. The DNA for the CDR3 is TGTGCCAGCAGTTTGGGGGGTGGGCCCCAGCATTTT.